Sequencing of this T cell receptor beta chain was carried out in a study of shared clonotypes between healthy human individuals. Study observations and caveats: Four donors shared 4.5% to 6.5% of their naive CD4 clonotypes.

The CDR3 contains 12 residues. Germline CDR1 reads MGHDK; CDR2 reads SYGVNS. V was clipped by 6 bases and J by 6 bases, with 8 bases between them. Points on this clone: As yet, its antigen is unknown.

Deep-level assay runs were performed. Only in-frame clones appear in the TCRdb table, and some are missing; sequencing was by immunoSEQ multiplex PCR. The table has some 2,000,000 clones, 90% to 95% seen once. Sequenced material: naive CD4+ T cells sorted from blood. Subset given: CD45RA+ positively selected. The receptor comes from a man younger than 35 in good health. The chain has TRBV25-1 and TRBJ1-4; maybe TRBD1 (5 bases). The DNA for the CDR3 is TGTGCCAGCAGAAGACAGTATGAAAAACTGTTTTTT. Amino acid sequence: CASRRQYEKLFF. Looking up the rest from reference TRBV25-1 and TRBJ1-4 gives the full variable domain: EADIYQTPRYLVIGTGKKITLECSQTMGHDKMYWYQQDPGMELHLIHYSYGVNSTEKGDLSSESTVSRIRTEHFPLTLESARPSHTSQYLCASRRQYEKLFFGSGTQLSVL.